This T cell receptor (beta chain) came from a study of T cells in Graves' hyperthyroidism and ophthalmopathy (dated by TCRdb to the late 2010s). Looking at the study overall: A discovery cohort of approximately 97 patients, about 40 with Graves' ophthalmopathy and about 58 with stable Graves' hyperthyroidism, was used to find distinguishing TCR V-J signatures. Prospective prediction of ophthalmopathy was tested in an independent validation cohort of fewer than 20 hyperthyroidism patients and 15 to 17 patients who later progressed to ophthalmopathy. The 95 to 100 discovery patients were randomly split 7:3 into training and test sets. Thyroid tissue and blood T-cell repertoires from roughly 6 Graves' hyperthyroidism patients were also compared in the study. After blood sampling, hyperthyroidism patients were treated with methimazole at a starting dose of 30 mg daily, and ophthalmopathy patients were treated with high-dose intravenous methylprednisolone. The paper reports TCR Vbeta CDR3 sequencing of 130 to 150 peripheral blood samples: some 41 ophthalmopathy, fewer than 85 hyperthyroidism and 17 progressor patients. Beyond this particular receptor, the publication reports: Sample size was not statistically predetermined, and blinding of investigators to group allocation was not performed. Most expanded thyroid clonotypes (frequency above 0.001) were also found in blood, which suggests that blood repertoires may mirror thyroid immune responses. Ophthalmopathy was separated from stable hyperthyroidism by a 13 V-J signature model, with over 85% sensitivity and 81% to 82% specificity obtained in cross-validation and 80%/75% obtained in testing. During validation, the model predicted progression to ophthalmopathy a median of roughly 7.1 months ahead of onset, with around 65% sensitivity and about 72% specificity.

Amplification of TCR beta CDR3 regions was carried out from RNA transcripts. For the first round of RT-PCR on the TCR CDR3, the HTBI primer set was used together with the Qiagen OneStep RT-PCR kit. The libraries were constructed in a second round of multiplex PCR and then size-selected and purified. Libraries were sequenced paired-end with 100 bp reads on an Illumina HiSeq2000. The authors' pipeline ran thus. Raw data were processed with SOAPnuke, discarding reads with adapters, uncalled bases, mean Phred below 15, or no exact constant-primer or identifier match. High-quality paired reads were merged with COPE v1.2.5, and unique nucleotide sequences were defined as clonotypes. MiTCR v1.1 was used to align the clonotypes against IMGT TRBV, TRBD and TRBJ reference segments. Only V-J combinations with frequency above 0.0001, covering 99% to 99.2% of repertoires, were analysed. A TCS score was defined as the ratio of F50 (clonal expansion) to E x V (chaos), with BLOSUM62-based TCRdist applied between CDR3 peptides within each V-J. Welch's t-statistics and random forest reduced fewer than 600 V-J features to roughly 13, which were used in a naive Bayes classifier (R e1071). Thyroid-blood repertoire similarity was quantified with the Morisita-Horn index. TCRdb took the public reads, trimmed them with fastp at Q25, ran MiXCR for clone calling and kept in-frame beta chains. Rows are combined by CDR3 protein, so each entry shows the most common genes and DNA. Here the V and J calls rest on TCRdb's processing, not on the authors' analysis. This sample lists approximately 49,000 distinct CDR3 sequences; about 54% were detected once. The ten most abundant clones make up under 35% of the sample.

In the case of this clonotype: Its recognized antigen is unknown. Per-nucleotide qualities are absent, and no much larger clonotype sits a single base away.

Based on the germline V gene, the CDR1 and CDR2 sequences are SNHLY and FYNNEI. Inclusive of the bounding cysteine and phenylalanine, the CDR3 is 13 residues long. Only the CDR3 portion is preserved as DNA: 39 bases, with reading frame beginning at the first base. The germline ends are 11 bases apart after V is trimmed by 8 bases and J by 3 bases. A patient counted as having stable Graves' hyperthyroidism if no progression to ophthalmopathy occurred over 18 months of follow-up. Hyperthyroidism patients were newly diagnosed, with disease duration under 2 months, and aged 18 to 65 years. Patients with uncontrolled infections, other autoimmune diseases, pregnancy or lactation were excluded. Diagnoses were established on the basis of clinical symptoms, serum thyroxine and TRAb, thyroid ultrasound, and orbital computed tomography. Trizol reagent was used to extract total RNA, and RNA quality was then checked on an Agilent 2100 Bioanalyzer.

Specimen: peripheral blood or thyroid tissue (not recorded which). Rearrangement joined TRBV2 to TRBJ2-1; D gene: possibly TRBD2, on 6 matching bases. This receptor was taken from a man aged 18-30 years with Graves' hyperthyroidism. The nucleotide sequence is given as TGTGCCAGCGGGGGGTGGGACTACAATGAGCAGTTCTTC. This codes for CASGGWDYNEQFF.